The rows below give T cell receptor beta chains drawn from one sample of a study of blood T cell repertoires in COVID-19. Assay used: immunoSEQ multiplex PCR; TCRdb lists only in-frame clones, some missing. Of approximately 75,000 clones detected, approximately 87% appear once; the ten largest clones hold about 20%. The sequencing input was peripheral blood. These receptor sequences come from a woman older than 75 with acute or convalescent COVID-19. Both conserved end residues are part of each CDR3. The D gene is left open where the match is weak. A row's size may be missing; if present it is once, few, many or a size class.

TGTGCCAGCAGGTCAGGGCCTATTGAAAAACTGTTTTTT CASRSGPIEKLFF NA TRBV28 NA TRBJ1-4
TGTGCCAGCAGCTCCAAATCGGGAGTCGTAGATACGCAGTATTTT CASSSKSGVVDTQYF NA TRBV7-9 NA TRBJ2-3
TGTGCCACCAGTGGTCGGCTAGCGGGAGGCAATGAGCAGTTCTTC CATSGRLAGGNEQFF TRBD2 TRBV24-1 NA TRBJ2-1
TGTGCCAGCAGTCCCCCCGGAGGGGGCGCGTTCGGGGATGAGCAGTTCTTC CASSPPGGGAFGDEQFF NA TRBV6-6 NA TRBJ2-1
TGTGCCAGCAGCCCCGGGACAGAGAATGAAAAACTGTTTTTT CASSPGTENEKLFF TRBD1 TRBV7-9 NA TRBJ1-4
TGTGCCAGCAGCTTAAGTCAGGGGAAAACTGAAGCTTTCTTT CASSLSQGKTEAFF NA TRBV7-9 NA TRBJ1-1
TGTGCCAGCAGCCAAGAGCGGTACGGGGAGCTGTTTTTT CASSQERYGELFF NA TRBV3-1/TRBV3-2 NA TRBJ2-2
TGTGCCAGCACCCTGAGCCCCCAGCCCCAGCATTTT CASTLSPQPQHF NA TRBV12-3/TRBV12-4 NA TRBJ1-5
TGTGCCAGTAGGGGAGGAAGGGTTGGTAACACTGAAGCTTTCTTT CASRGGRVGNTEAFF NA TRBV19 few TRBJ1-1
TGTGCCACCAGCAGAGCCAGGGCCCGATCCAATCAGCCCCAGCATTTT CATSRARARSNQPQHF NA TRBV15 few TRBJ1-5
TGTGCCAGTAGTCGGCGGGAGGTGAACTATGGCTACACCTTC CASSRREVNYGYTF NA TRBV19 NA TRBJ1-2
TGTGCCTGGGCGACGCCAGCGGGGAGCTCCTACAATGAGCAGTTCTTC CAWATPAGSSYNEQFF TRBD2 TRBV30 NA TRBJ2-1
TGTGCCAGCAGCTGGCGGGGGGCAGGCACTGAAGCTTTCTTT CASSWRGAGTEAFF NA TRBV7-9 NA TRBJ1-1
TGTGCCAGTAGTCCCTTTCCGACAGTCCGCTATGGCTACACCTTC CASSPFPTVRYGYTF NA TRBV19 once TRBJ1-2
TGTGCCAGCAGCTTAGATGGCAGGGAGAACACTGAAGCTTTCTTT CASSLDGRENTEAFF NA TRBV7-9 NA TRBJ1-1
TGTGCCTCCAGCCCGGGACACGGCAATCAGCCCCAGCATTTT CASSPGHGNQPQHF NA TRBV30 few TRBJ1-5
TGTGCCACCAGCAGAGGGAGTCAAGAGACCCAGTACTTC CATSRGSQETQYF NA TRBV15 once TRBJ2-5
TGTGCCAGCAGTCGAGACAGGGACAGAAGCTATGGCTACACCTTC CASSRDRDRSYGYTF TRBD1 TRBV2 NA TRBJ1-2
TGCGCCAGCAGCTTGGCCGGATCCCGGGACAAAGAGTACTTC CASSLAGSRDKEYF NA TRBV5-1 NA TRBJ2-5
TGTGCCAGCAGCGTAACGGGACAGACGAACACTGAAGCTTTCTTT CASSVTGQTNTEAFF TRBD1 TRBV9 once TRBJ1-1
NA CASSLFFGGDLLTGELFF NA TRBV5-4 few TRBJ2-2
TGTGCCAGCAGCCAGCGGTCCCCCTACGATACGCAGTATTTT CASSQRSPYDTQYF NA TRBV11-2 NA TRBJ2-3